The 5 T cell receptor beta chains below come from one sample, sequenced in a study of T cell repertoires in cytomegalovirus infection. TCRdb reprocessed the reads via MiXCR and lists one record per CDR3 protein. This sample has some 180,000 distinct CDR3 sequences; roughly 17% occur once, and the top ten carry approximately 25%. Material: CD8+ T cells from PBMCs. The receptors come from a human donor in good health (CMV status not recorded). Some clones in this sample may be carry-over from other donors' samples.

The gene calls are TRBV7-2 and TRBJ1-4; D unclear. Germline V CDR1 and CDR2: SGHTA, FQGNSA. The CDR3 has 15 amino acids. Trimming removed 5 bases at V and 7 bases at J, with 17 bases between. The CDR3 nucleotides read TGTGCCAGCAGCCCCTCGCCGAGCGAGGGTGAAAAACTGTTTTTT. It translates to CASSPSPSEGEKLFF.

The rearrangement uses TRBV5-6 and TRBJ1-5, with 7 bases matching TRBD1. V gave up 5 bases and J gave up 8 bases; unmatched junction bases: 7. Germline V gives CDR1 SGHDT, CDR2 YYEEEE. The CDR3 consists of 13 residues. Written as DNA, the CDR3 is TGTGCCAGCAGTCGGACAGGCTCGGAGCCCCAGCATTTT. Residues: CASSRTGSEPQHF.

CDR3 region: CATRFGQGSVVNTEAFF. DNA for the CDR3: TGTGCCACCAGGTTTGGGCAGGGGTCGGTGGTGAACACTGAAGCTTTCTTT. The chain employs TRBV10-3 and TRBJ1-1, with D possibly TRBD1 on 6 matching bases. CDR3 length: 17 amino acids. CDR1 is ENHRY, CDR2 SYGVKD, per germline. Trimming shortened V by 10 bases and J by 0 bases, and 24 bases separated the two germline ends.

The V and J genes are TRBV7-6 and TRBJ1-4, with D possibly being TRBD1 (5 bases). This CDR3 has 15 residues. Germline CDR1 SGHVS, CDR2 FNYEAQ. Deletions cut 7 bases from V and 6 bases from J, with 18 bases between. The CDR3 spells CASKRLGGGDEKLFF. In nucleotides, the CDR3 is TGTGCCAGCAAACGTTTGGGGGGTGGAGATGAAAAACTGTTTTTT.

The J gene is TRBJ1-1, the V gene TRBV11-2; 10 nucleotides align to TRBD1. The CDR3 contains 19 residues. The ends lost 2 bases at V and 2 bases at J; junction bases unmatched: 14. Germline V gene sequence: CDR1 SGHAT, CDR2 FQNNGV. The CDR3 nucleotides read TGTGCCAGCAGCTTAAACCAGGGGCCGGGACAGGGGACAAACACTGAAGCTTTCTTT. Translating it yields CASSLNQGPGQGTNTEAFF. The whole variable domain, remainder taken from reference TRBV11-2 and TRBJ1-1, is EAGVAQSPRYKIIEKRQSVAFWCNPISGHATLYWYQQILGQGPKLLIQFQNNGVVDDSQLPKDRFSAERLKGVDSTLKIQPAKLEDSAVYLCASSLNQGPGQGTNTEAFFGQGTRLTVV.